Listed below are T cell receptor beta chains from one sample, sequenced in a study of blood T cell repertoires in COVID-19. Profiled with immunoSEQ multiplex PCR; TCRdb holds only in-frame clones, not every one. The sample comprises roughly 74,000 clones, 88% of which are singletons, and around 2.8% rests with the top ten. Input material: peripheral blood. The origin of the receptors is a man in his sixties or seventies with active or convalescent COVID-19. Each CDR3 is given with its conserved first and last residue.

TRBV10-3 | CAISETGTGSPNNSPLHF
TRBV6-5 | CASRLLAVNEQFF
TRBV7-3 | CASSLGLYNEQFF
TRBV29-1 | CSVVRGAENTEAFF
TRBV11-2 | CASSPQGQPQETQYF
TRBV7-9 | CASSSAQAGYTF
TRBV20-1 | CSANFLRGYTF
TRBV5-4 | CASEGTGTMNTEAFF
TRBV10-3 | CASQQGGFNEKLFF
TRBV11-3 | CASSLSGGLGGELFF
TRBV2 | CASSGPGDEQYF
TRBV7-9 | CASSLQGANTGELFF
TRBV10-3 | CAIKGTGGNEQFF
TRBV23-1 | CASSQAPPYAPLTGSSGNTIYF
TRBV27 | CASRLAGTDTQYF
TRBV19 | CASSIEGAGTDTQYF
TRBV28 | CASSLIVNYGYTF
TRBV28 | CASSSWTGGRNTEAFF
TRBV28 | CASSLGLAGTYEQYF
TRBV28 | CASNPGLAEAYYEQYF
TRBV2 | CASSDEANQPQHF
TRBV6-5 | CASSHTGFYGYTF
TRBV5-8 | CASSSRIVETQHF
TRBV18 | CASSLSRLNTEAFF
TRBV10-2 | CASSAGRGALSSYNEQFF
TRBV18 | CASSPIGSNEQYF
TRBV7-9 | CASSLANRDGYTF
TRBV12-3/TRBV12-4 | CASSLGERSPLHF
TRBV2 | CASLPDSHNNREQYF
TRBV11-2 | CASSLVRGGNEQFF
TRBV18 | CASSSRQGAAMNTEAFF
TRBV19 | CASSISGRVDNIQYF